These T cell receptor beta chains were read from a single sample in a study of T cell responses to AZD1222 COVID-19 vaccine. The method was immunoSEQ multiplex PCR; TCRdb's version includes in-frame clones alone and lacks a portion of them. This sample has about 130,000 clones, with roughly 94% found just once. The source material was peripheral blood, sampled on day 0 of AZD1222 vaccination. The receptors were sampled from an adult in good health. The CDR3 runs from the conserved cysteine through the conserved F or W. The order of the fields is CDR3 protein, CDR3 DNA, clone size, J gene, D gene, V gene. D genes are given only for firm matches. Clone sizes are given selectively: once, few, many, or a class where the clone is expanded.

CDR3: CASSPGPSNTEAFF; DNA: TGTGCCAGCAGCCCCGGGCCTTCGAACACTGAAGCTTTCTTT; size: NA; J: TRBJ1-1; D: NA; V: TRBV5-6
CDR3: CASSAGREAFF; DNA: TGTGCCAGCAGCGCCGGCCGTGAAGCTTTCTTT; size: NA; J: TRBJ1-1; D: NA; V: TRBV5-6
CDR3: CASSLGANTPGNQPQHF; DNA: TGTGCCAGCAGCTTAGGGGCAAACACCCCAGGCAATCAGCCCCAGCATTTT; size: NA; J: TRBJ1-5; D: NA; V: TRBV7-8
CDR3: CASSPSGQGDTQYF; DNA: TGTGCCAGCAGTCCGTCCGGACAGGGAGATACGCAGTATTTT; size: NA; J: TRBJ2-3; D: TRBD1; V: TRBV6-2/TRBV6-3
CDR3: CASSATPYKSSGNTIYF; DNA: TGTGCCAGCAGCGCGACCCCTTACAAGAGCTCTGGAAACACCATATATTTT; size: few; J: TRBJ1-3; D: NA; V: TRBV7-9
CDR3: CASSSTPHYGYTF; DNA: TGTGCCAGCAGCTCGACACCTCACTATGGCTACACCTTC; size: once; J: TRBJ1-2; D: NA; V: TRBV7-9
CDR3: CASSYSPSGSKKTQYF; DNA: TGTGCCAGCAGTTACTCCCCTAGCGGGAGTAAAAAGACCCAGTACTTC; size: NA; J: TRBJ2-5; D: TRBD2; V: TRBV6-5
CDR3: CASSQVGSSGYTF; DNA: TGCGCCAGCAGCCAAGTGGGCAGCTCTGGCTACACCTTC; size: NA; J: TRBJ1-2; D: NA; V: TRBV4-1
CDR3: CASSFMGTNEKLFF; DNA: TGTGCCAGCAGCTTTATGGGGACTAATGAAAAACTGTTTTTT; size: once; J: TRBJ1-4; D: NA; V: TRBV7-8
CDR3: CASNADGGNYGYTF; DNA: TGCGCCAGCAACGCTGATGGGGGTAACTATGGCTACACCTTC; size: NA; J: TRBJ1-2; D: NA; V: TRBV5-1
CDR3: CAWTGWGTDTQYF; DNA: TGTGCCTGGACAGGGTGGGGCACAGATACGCAGTATTTT; size: NA; J: TRBJ2-3; D: NA; V: TRBV30
CDR3: CASRDRGNEQYF; DNA: TGTGCCAGCCGGGACAGGGGGAACGAGCAGTACTTC; size: NA; J: TRBJ2-7; D: TRBD1; V: TRBV25-1
CDR3: CASSSRDYLYEQYF; DNA: TGTGCCAGTAGTAGCCGGGACTACCTCTACGAGCAGTACTTC; size: once; J: TRBJ2-7; D: TRBD2; V: TRBV19
CDR3: CAWRQGTSGNTIYF; DNA: TGTGCCTGGAGACAGGGGACCTCTGGAAACACCATATATTTT; size: once; J: TRBJ1-3; D: TRBD1; V: TRBV30
CDR3: CASTHGLSSYNEQFF; DNA: TGTGCCAGCACTCACGGGCTGAGCTCCTACAATGAGCAGTTCTTC; size: NA; J: TRBJ2-1; D: NA; V: TRBV2
CDR3: CASSSTGIEAFF; DNA: TGTGCCAGCAGCTCGACAGGGATTGAAGCTTTCTTT; size: NA; J: TRBJ1-1; D: TRBD1; V: TRBV7-9
CDR3: CASSYGSASGSDEQFF; DNA: TGTGCCAGCAGTTACGGGTCGGCTAGCGGGAGCGATGAGCAGTTCTTC; size: NA; J: TRBJ2-1; D: TRBD2; V: TRBV6-5
CDR3: CASTRGGEGAFF; DNA: TGTGCCAGCACCCGAGGGGGGGAAGGAGCTTTCTTT; size: once; J: TRBJ1-1; D: NA; V: TRBV2
CDR3: CASSQYKGRVDTGELFF; DNA: TGTGCCAGCAGCCAATATAAGGGGCGGGTTGACACCGGGGAGCTGTTTTTT; size: NA; J: TRBJ2-2; D: NA; V: TRBV14
CDR3: CASSRGGWETQYF; DNA: TGCGCCAGCAGCCGAGGAGGTTGGGAGACCCAGTACTTC; size: NA; J: TRBJ2-5; D: NA; V: TRBV5-1
CDR3: CASSPRELGEQYF; DNA: TGTGCCAGCAGCCCCAGGGAGCTGGGGGAGCAGTACTTC; size: NA; J: TRBJ2-7; D: NA; V: TRBV7-2
CDR3: CASSLRQAPFPLHF; DNA: TGTGCCAGCAGCTTGAGACAGGCCCCCTTTCCCCTCCACTTT; size: once; J: TRBJ1-6; D: NA; V: TRBV11-2
CDR3: CASSLGDGGNTEAFF; DNA: TGTGCCAGCAGCTTAGGAGACGGCGGGAACACTGAAGCTTTCTTT; size: once; J: TRBJ1-1; D: NA; V: TRBV11-2
CDR3: CASSTGRMSQFF; DNA: TGTGCCAGTAGTACGGGGCGGATGAGCCAGTTCTTC; size: NA; J: TRBJ2-1; D: NA; V: TRBV19
CDR3: CASSVGLAGFSYEQYF; DNA: TGTGCCAGCAGTGTCGGACTAGCGGGTTTCTCCTACGAGCAGTACTTC; size: NA; J: TRBJ2-7; D: TRBD2; V: TRBV2
CDR3: CASRSTDTQYF; DNA: TGTGCCAGCAGGTCTACAGATACGCAGTATTTT; size: NA; J: TRBJ2-3; D: NA; V: TRBV25-1
CDR3: CVQLAGISQSKNIQYF; DNA: TGTGTTCAACTAGCGGGAATTAGCCAGTCCAAAAACATTCAGTACTTC; size: NA; J: TRBJ2-4; D: TRBD2; V: TRBV2
CDR3: CASSLEARAGAFF; DNA: TGTGCCAGCAGCTTAGAGGCCCGAGCAGGAGCTTTCTTT; size: NA; J: TRBJ1-1; D: NA; V: TRBV7-9
CDR3: CASSEDPTVNSPLHF; DNA: TGTGCCAGCAGCGAAGACCCGACGGTTAATTCACCCCTCCACTTT; size: NA; J: TRBJ1-6; D: NA; V: TRBV9
CDR3: CASIPPYLGTGIGTGTQYF; DNA: TGTGCCAGCATACCTCCCTACCTGGGGACAGGGATCGGGACAGGTACGCAGTATTTT; size: NA; J: TRBJ2-3; D: TRBD1; V: TRBV28
CDR3: CASSFPGLAGSTDTQYF; DNA: TGTGCCAGCTCCTTCCCGGGACTAGCGGGTTCCACAGATACGCAGTATTTT; size: NA; J: TRBJ2-3; D: TRBD2; V: TRBV7-2
CDR3: CASRPAGNTEAFF; DNA: TGTGCCAGCAGACCCGCAGGGAACACTGAAGCTTTCTTT; size: NA; J: TRBJ1-1; D: NA; V: TRBV3-1/TRBV3-2
CDR3: CASSLWTGVQNEQFF; DNA: TGTGCCAGCAGCCTGTGGACAGGGGTGCAAAATGAGCAGTTCTTC; size: NA; J: TRBJ2-1; D: TRBD1; V: TRBV3-1/TRBV3-2
CDR3: CASSPLTRADTGELFF; DNA: TGTGCCAGCAGCCCCCTCACACGGGCGGACACCGGGGAGCTGTTTTTT; size: NA; J: TRBJ2-2; D: NA; V: TRBV7-3
CDR3: CATSRDSSYEQYF; DNA: TGTGCCACCAGCAGGGACAGCTCCTACGAGCAGTACTTC; size: NA; J: TRBJ2-7; D: NA; V: TRBV15
CDR3: CASSLSTYSNQPQHF; DNA: TGTGCCAGCAGTTTATCGACATATAGCAATCAGCCCCAGCATTTT; size: NA; J: TRBJ1-5; D: NA; V: TRBV27
CDR3: CASSPNSGQGAVGYTF; DNA: TGTGCCAGCAGCCCTAATTCGGGACAGGGGGCAGTAGGCTACACCTTC; size: NA; J: TRBJ1-2; D: TRBD1; V: TRBV7-9
CDR3: CASSFTGTMYGYTF; DNA: TGTGCCAGCAGCTTCACCGGGACCATGTATGGCTACACCTTC; size: few; J: TRBJ1-2; D: NA; V: TRBV7-2
CDR3: CASSGEAGPYGYTF; DNA: TGTGCCAGCAGCGGGGAGGCAGGGCCTTATGGCTACACCTTC; size: NA; J: TRBJ1-2; D: NA; V: TRBV5-5
CDR3: CASTLGGLAINEQFF; DNA: TGTGCCAGCACACTAGGGGGACTAGCCATAAATGAGCAGTTCTTC; size: NA; J: TRBJ2-1; D: TRBD2; V: TRBV19
CDR3: CASQRGRSELFF; DNA: TGTGCCAGCCAGAGAGGGCGATCGGAACTGTTTTTT; size: NA; J: TRBJ1-4; D: NA; V: TRBV12-3/TRBV12-4
CDR3: CASIRPDRARTEAFF; DNA: TGCGCCAGCATACGCCCGGACAGGGCGCGCACTGAAGCTTTCTTT; size: once; J: TRBJ1-1; D: TRBD1; V: TRBV10-1
CDR3: CASSFRDSICRTTGNTQYF; DNA: TGTGCCAGCAGCTTCCGGGACAGTATATGTAGGACTACAGGGAATACGCAGTATTTT; size: once; J: TRBJ2-3; D: NA; V: TRBV5-7
CDR3: CASSSQSPSGKAYNEQFF; DNA: TGTGCCAGCAGCTCCCAAAGCCCTAGCGGGAAAGCCTACAATGAGCAGTTCTTC; size: once; J: TRBJ2-1; D: TRBD2; V: TRBV7-3
CDR3: CSVGQGRYEQFF; DNA: TGCAGCGTTGGACAAGGCAGGTATGAGCAGTTCTTC; size: NA; J: TRBJ2-1; D: NA; V: TRBV29-1
CDR3: CSVRGERENEQFF; DNA: TGCAGCGTTAGGGGGGAGAGGGAAAATGAGCAGTTCTTC; size: NA; J: TRBJ2-1; D: NA; V: TRBV29-1
CDR3: CASSLKFTDTQYF; DNA: TGTGCCAGCAGTTTGAAATTCACAGATACGCAGTATTTT; size: once; J: TRBJ2-3; D: NA; V: TRBV28
CDR3: CASSPGRTNTEAFF; DNA: TGTGCCAGCAGCCCTGGAAGAACGAACACTGAAGCTTTCTTT; size: NA; J: TRBJ1-1; D: NA; V: TRBV28
CDR3: CASSYTTGSGANVLTF; DNA: TGTGCCAGCAGTTACACGACAGGGTCTGGGGCCAACGTCCTGACTTTC; size: NA; J: TRBJ2-6; D: TRBD1; V: TRBV6-5
CDR3: CASRDSRLMNTEAFF; DNA: TGTGCCAGCAGGGACTCTCGACTCATGAACACTGAAGCTTTCTTT; size: NA; J: TRBJ1-1; D: NA; V: TRBV2
CDR3: CASILELGARGYTF; DNA: TGTGCCAGCATCCTCGAGTTGGGGGCGCGGGGCTACACCTTC; size: few; J: TRBJ1-2; D: NA; V: TRBV21-1
CDR3: CASSSLFLAGGSSEQYF; DNA: TGTGCCAGCAGCTCCCTTTTTCTAGCGGGAGGATCCTCCGAGCAGTACTTC; size: NA; J: TRBJ2-7; D: TRBD2; V: TRBV5-6
CDR3: CASSQEKSSSEQYF; DNA: TGTGCCAGCAGCCAAGAGAAAAGCAGCAGCGAGCAGTACTTC; size: few; J: TRBJ2-7; D: NA; V: TRBV4-2
CDR3: CASSFVDGVAHGYTF; DNA: TGTGCCAGCAGCTTCGTGGACGGGGTCGCGCATGGCTACACCTTC; size: NA; J: TRBJ1-2; D: NA; V: TRBV5-8
CDR3: CASSFDGELFF; DNA: TGTGCCAGCAGCTTTGACGGGGAGCTGTTTTTT; size: once; J: TRBJ2-2; D: NA; V: TRBV5-6